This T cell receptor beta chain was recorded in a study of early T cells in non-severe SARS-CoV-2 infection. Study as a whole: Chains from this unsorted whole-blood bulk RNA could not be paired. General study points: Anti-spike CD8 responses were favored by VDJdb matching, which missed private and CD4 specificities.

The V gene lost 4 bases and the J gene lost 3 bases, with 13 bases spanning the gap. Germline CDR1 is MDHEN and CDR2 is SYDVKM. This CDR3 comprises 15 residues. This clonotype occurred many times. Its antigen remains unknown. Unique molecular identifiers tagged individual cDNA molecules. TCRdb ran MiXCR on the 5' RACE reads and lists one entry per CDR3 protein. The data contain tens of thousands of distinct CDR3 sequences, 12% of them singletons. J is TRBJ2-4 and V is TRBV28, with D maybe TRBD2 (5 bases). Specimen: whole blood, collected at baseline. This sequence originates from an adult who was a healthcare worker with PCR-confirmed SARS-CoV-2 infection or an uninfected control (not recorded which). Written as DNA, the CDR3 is TGTGCCAGCAGTTCCCCGGCGGAGGTCAAAAACATTCAGTACTTC. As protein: CASSSPAEVKNIQYF.